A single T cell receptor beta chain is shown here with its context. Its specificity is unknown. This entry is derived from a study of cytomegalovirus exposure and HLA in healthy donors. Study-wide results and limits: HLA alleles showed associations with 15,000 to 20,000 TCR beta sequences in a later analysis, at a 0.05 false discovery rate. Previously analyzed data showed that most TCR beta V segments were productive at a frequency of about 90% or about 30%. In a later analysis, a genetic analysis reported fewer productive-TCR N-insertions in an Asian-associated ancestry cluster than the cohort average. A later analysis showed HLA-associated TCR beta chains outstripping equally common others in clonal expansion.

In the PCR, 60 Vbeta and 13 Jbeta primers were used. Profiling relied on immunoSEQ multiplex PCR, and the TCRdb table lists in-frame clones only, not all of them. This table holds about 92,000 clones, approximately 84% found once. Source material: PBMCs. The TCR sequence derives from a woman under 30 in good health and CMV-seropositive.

The CDR3 region is CASSYGQVGSTGELFF. In DNA form, the CDR3 reads TGTGCCAGCAGTTACGGGCAGGTGGGGAGCACCGGGGAGCTGTTTTTT. V usage is TRBV6-6 and J usage is TRBJ2-2; a weak D match, TRBD2 (5 bases). Germline V CDR1 and CDR2: MNHNY, SVGAGI (reference sequence). The CDR3 is made up of 16 amino acids. Between the trimmed V and J ends, which lost 2 bases and 4 bases, there was a span of 14 bases.